This T cell receptor beta chain was captured in a study of blood T cell repertoires in COVID-19. Study context: Material from acute and convalescent COVID-19 was sourced from the United States, Italy and Spain. In each case, the material was cDNA or gDNA derived from T cells, B-cell-depleted T cells, or PBMCs.

Under the authors' procedure: Nucleated cell counts were estimated from reference gene primer amplification. TCRdb keeps only in-frame clones here, not all; method: immunoSEQ multiplex PCR. D and trimming were read from the DNA, whereas the V and J calls and clone size are those reported in that table. This sample carries 200,000 or so clones, almost 80% of them seen once, and the ten largest clones take roughly 17%. Trimming cost V 5 bases and J 10 bases; bases outside gene matches: 7. The CDR3 extends over 14 amino acids. Germline loops: CDR1 SGHTA, CDR2 FQGNSA. The chain carries TRBV7-2 and TRBJ1-6; 8 positions agree with TRBD1. The clonotype was recovered from a man in his 60s with active or convalescent COVID-19. Specimen: peripheral blood. The CDR3 spells CASSIDRGGSPLHF. CDR3 bases: TGTGCCAGCAGCATTGACAGGGGAGGGTCACCCCTCCACTTT.